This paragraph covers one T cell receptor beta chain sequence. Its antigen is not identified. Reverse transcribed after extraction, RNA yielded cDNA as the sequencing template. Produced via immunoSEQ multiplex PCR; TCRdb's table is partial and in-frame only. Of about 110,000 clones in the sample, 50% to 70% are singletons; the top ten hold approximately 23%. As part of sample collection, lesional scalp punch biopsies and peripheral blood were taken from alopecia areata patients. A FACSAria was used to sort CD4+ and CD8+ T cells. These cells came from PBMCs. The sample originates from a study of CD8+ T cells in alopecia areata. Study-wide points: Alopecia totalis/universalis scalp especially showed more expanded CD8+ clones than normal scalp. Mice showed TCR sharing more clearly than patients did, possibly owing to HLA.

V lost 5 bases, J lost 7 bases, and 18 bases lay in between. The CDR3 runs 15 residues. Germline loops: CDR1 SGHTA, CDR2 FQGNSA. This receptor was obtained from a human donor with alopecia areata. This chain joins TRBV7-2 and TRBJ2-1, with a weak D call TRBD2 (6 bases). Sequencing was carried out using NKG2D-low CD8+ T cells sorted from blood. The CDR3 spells CASSHSSGWGNEQFF. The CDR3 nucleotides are TGTGCCAGCAGCCATAGTAGCGGCTGGGGGAATGAGCAGTTCTTC.